The sequence of this T cell receptor beta chain was determined in a study of CD8 T cells in Susac syndrome. Background on the study: At blood draw, Susac syndrome patients were therapy-naive, on corticosteroids, or on intravenous immunoglobulin alone.

TCR beta sequences were obtained from blood CD8+ and CD4+ T cells. In its sample, this clonotype was seen a few times. An amount of RNA that ranged from roughly 0.45 to 1 ug was reverse transcribed with random hexamers. The method of amplification for TCR beta CDR3 was immunoSEQ multiplex PCR, covering 54 Vbeta and 13 Jbeta. TCRdb analysed the immunoSEQ multiplex PCR reads with MiXCR anew, one entry per CDR3 protein. The sample includes 150,000 or so distinct CDR3 sequences, 90% to 97% of them seen just once. The sequence derives from a human donor with Susac syndrome. Material for sequencing was CD4+ T cells from PBMCs.

The CDR3 reads CASSLGTTSTDTQYF. CDR3 sequence (DNA): TGTGCCAGCAGCCTCGGGACTACCTCAACAGATACGCAGTATTTT. The chain employs TRBV5-6 and TRBJ2-3; 7 nucleotides match TRBD2. The V and J ends lost 4 bases and 3 bases, in that order; junction bases with no gene match: 8. In germline, CDR1 is SGHDT, CDR2 YYEEEE. The CDR3 loop spans 15 amino acids.